Listed here are 16 T cell receptor beta chains from one sample, sequenced in a study of blood T cell repertoires in COVID-19. Assay used: immunoSEQ multiplex PCR; TCRdb lists only in-frame clones, some missing. This table has fewer than 350,000 clones, around 87% appearing once. The sample taken for sequencing was peripheral blood. The receptors come from a woman in her fifties or sixties who had recovered from COVID-19.

V is TRBV6-5 and J is TRBJ1-5; tentative D call: TRBD1 (6 bases). Germline assignment: CDR1 MNHEY and CDR2 SVGAGI. CDR3 size: 15 residues. The V and J ends lost 5 bases and 1 base respectively, with 12 bases between them. CDR3 nucleotides: TGTGCCAGCAGTAGTCAGGGGTTGAGCAATCAGCCCCAGCATTTT. Translated: CASSSQGLSNQPQHF.

The sample holds one count of this clone. This chain joins TRBV6-5 and TRBJ2-2; 8 bases match TRBD1. Trimming took 2 bases from V and 2 from J; bases not matched to a gene: 4. CDR3 length: 16 amino acids. CDR1 MNHEY and CDR2 SVGAGI come from the germline V gene. The CDR3 nucleotides read TGTGCCAGCAGTTACCGGACAGGGAGTAACACCGGGGAGCTGTTTTTT. As protein: CASSYRTGSNTGELFF.

The chain has TRBV19 and TRBJ2-5; tentatively, D is TRBD2 (5 bases). Trimming cost V 3 bases and J 7 bases, with 12 bases left between them. In germline, CDR1 is LNHDA, CDR2 SQIVND (reference sequence). This CDR3 is built from 13 residues. In DNA, the CDR3 is TGTGCCAGTAGTATGGGAATAGGAGGGACCCAGTACTTC. Translation: CASSMGIGGTQYF.

J is TRBJ2-7 and V is TRBV30; 9 nucleotides line up with TRBD2. Per germline, CDR1 GTSNPN and CDR2 SVGIG (reference sequence). After removal of 0 bases from V and 2 bases from J, the junction contained 5 bases not matched to a gene. The CDR3 totals 15 residues. The chain's CDR3 is CAWSVRLAATYEQYF. DNA of the CDR3: TGTGCCTGGAGTGTAAGACTAGCGGCGACCTACGAGCAGTACTTC.

This clone was observed a few times. This rearrangement joins TRBV27 to TRBJ1-2; the D gene is possibly TRBD1 (5 bases). CDR1 and CDR2 (germline): MNHEY, SMNVEV (reference sequence). Trimming took 6 bases from V and 4 from J, leaving 12 bases between them. This CDR3 has 13 residues. In DNA, the CDR3 is TGTGCCAGCAGCGCAGGGTATAGCTATGGCTACACCTTC. Translating it yields CASSAGYSYGYTF.

The chain has TRBV11-2 and TRBJ1-3; D call uncertain. Germline V gene data show CDR1 as SGHAT and CDR2 as FQNNGV. V gave up 3 bases and J gave up 0 bases, with 9 bases separating them. The CDR3 runs to 15 residues. The DNA for the CDR3 is TGTGCCAGCAGCTTGATTGGGAGCTCTGGAAACACCATATATTTT. Its translation: CASSLIGSSGNTIYF.

With respect to this clone: A clone one base away is much larger, so this may be a read error. V gene TRBV7-2 combines with J gene TRBJ2-5, with 7 bases fitting TRBD1. This CDR3 region has 13 residues. Unmatched junction bases numbered 3, after V lost 6 bases and J lost 2 bases. Germline V gene lookup returns CDR1 SGHTA and CDR2 FQGNSA. The CDR3 bases are TGTGCCAGCAGACAGGGACAGCAAGAGACCCAGTACTTC. This sequence encodes CASRQGQQETQYF.

This sequence joins TRBV3-1 (or the pseudogene TRBV3-2) and TRBJ1-5; D uncertain. The CDR3 is 16 residues long. The ends were cut back, 4 bases at V and 3 bases at J, with 16 bases in the middle. Per the germline V gene, CDR1 is LGHDT and CDR2 is YNNKEL (reference sequence). CDR3 in amino acids: CASSPTQTGNNQPQHF. CDR3 coding DNA: TGTGCCAGCAGCCCGACACAGACCGGGAACAATCAGCCCCAGCATTTT.

This clone was observed a handful of times. The chain recombines TRBV10-3 with TRBJ2-2; D may be TRBD1 (5 bases). CDR3 length: 15 residues. Trimming removed 2 bases at V and 4 bases at J, with 11 bases between. CDR1 is ENHRY and CDR2 is SYGVKD in the germline V gene. CDR3 nucleotides: TGTGCCATCAGTGAGCAGGGTGATGGCACCGGGGAGCTGTTTTTT. Amino acids: CAISEQGDGTGELFF.

This clone has more than one count but fewer than ten. The chain is built from TRBV7-3 and TRBJ2-1; 8 bases are shared with TRBD1. Germline assignment: CDR1 SGHTA and CDR2 FQGTGA. With V trimmed by 4 bases and J by 10 bases, 12 bases remained unmatched. The CDR3 spans 15 residues. CDR3 loop: CASSSPGQGRLEQFF. The CDR3 DNA reads TGTGCCAGCAGCTCCCCCGGACAGGGCAGGTTGGAGCAGTTCTTC. The whole variable domain, remainder taken from reference TRBV7-3 and TRBJ2-1, is GAGVSQTPSNKVTEKGKYVELRCDPISGHTALYWYRQSLGQGPEFLIYFQGTGAADDSGLPNDRFFAVRPEGSVSTLKIQRTERGDSAVYLCASSSPGQGRLEQFFGPGTRLTVL.

The rearrangement uses TRBV7-6 and TRBJ2-1; tentative D call: TRBD2 (5 bases). V was clipped by 2 bases and J by 0 bases, with 8 bases between them. This CDR3 has 15 amino acids. Germline-derived CDR1 and CDR2 are SGHVS and FNYEAQ. The CDR3 sequence: CASSLSGNSYNEQFF. CDR3 in DNA: TGTGCCAGCAGCTTATCCGGGAACTCCTACAATGAGCAGTTCTTC.

The V call is TRBV7-2, the J call TRBJ2-3, with 11 bases identical to TRBD2. The junction had 1 base not matched to a gene; V was cut back by 3 bases and J by 2 bases. There are 15 residues in the CDR3. Germline V gene lookup returns CDR1 SGHTA and CDR2 FQGNSA. CDR3 DNA: TGTGCCAGCAGCTTGACTAGCGGGACCACAGATACGCAGTATTTT. Amino acid sequence: CASSLTSGTTDTQYF.

The V gene is TRBV19, the J gene TRBJ1-1, with TRBD1 matching over 9 bases. The trim removed 7 bases at V and 6 bases at J, leaving 9 bases unmatched. CDR3 length: 14 residues. The germline V gene has CDR1 LNHDA and CDR2 SQIVND (reference sequence). CDR3 residues: CASNPGQGLPEAFF. The CDR3 DNA reads as TGTGCCAGTAACCCGGGACAGGGCTTACCTGAAGCTTTCTTT.

The genes are TRBV11-3 and TRBJ2-1; TRBD2 matches 8 bases. Germline trimming cut 5 bases from V and 2 bases from J; bases unmatched to any gene: 8. Germline V gene data show CDR1 as SGHNT and CDR2 as YENEEA. The CDR3 has 16 amino acids. In DNA, the CDR3 is TGTGCCAGCAGCCGTTCCGGGACTAGTCCCTACAATGAGCAGTTCTTC. This translates into CASSRSGTSPYNEQFF.

The V call is TRBV7-9, the J call TRBJ1-1; tentative D call: TRBD1 (6 bases). V lost 4 bases and J 3 bases, leaving 18 bases between the germline ends. CDR1 is SEHNR and CDR2 is FQNEAQ in the germline V gene (reference sequence). CDR3 length: 16 amino acids. CDR3 in amino acids: CASSSAEDRLYTEAFF. The CDR3 region has the DNA TGTGCCAGCAGCTCTGCCGAGGACAGACTCTACACTGAAGCTTTCTTT.

This clone was observed a single time. The rearrangement uses TRBV4-3 and TRBJ1-4, with D tentatively TRBD1 (6 bases). V lost 5 bases to trimming and J lost 0 bases, with 10 bases between them. Germline CDR1 LGHNA, CDR2 YSLEER. The CDR3 consists of 15 residues. CDR3 in DNA: TGCGCCAGCAGCGTCGGACAGACAACTAATGAAAAACTGTTTTTT. Encoded protein: CASSVGQTTNEKLFF.